This T cell receptor beta chain was sequenced for a study of blood T cell repertoires in COVID-19. Produced via immunoSEQ multiplex PCR; TCRdb's table is partial and in-frame only. The profile shows under 250,000 clones, 75% to 90% of them singletons. There are 13 residues in the CDR3. V lost 8 bases and J lost 2, with 13 bases in between. Germline CDR1 and CDR2: MDHEN and SYDVKM. This chain connects TRBV28 to TRBJ2-7, with a tentative D call TRBD2 (5 bases). Sequenced input: peripheral blood. This TCR was sampled from a woman aged 70-85 years with COVID-19, enrolled during active disease. CDR3 region: CASDRRQPYEQYF. The DNA for the CDR3 is TGTGCCAGCGATAGGAGGCAGCCCTACGAGCAGTACTTC.